This T cell receptor beta chain stems from a study of blood T cell repertoires in COVID-19. Background on the study: Sources were T cells, B-cell-depleted T cells, or PBMCs; the material itself was cDNA or gDNA.

Trimming left V 4 bases short and J 6 bases short, with 17 bases between. There are 15 residues in the CDR3. Germline V gene sequence: CDR1 SGHRS, CDR2 YFSETQ. Original processing notes: Reference gene primers were amplified, and this amplification served to estimate nucleated cell counts. Produced via immunoSEQ multiplex PCR; TCRdb's table is partial and in-frame only. That table gives V, J and clone size, and the DNA gave D and trimming. This table holds 55,000 to 95,000 clones, about 82% found once. V is TRBV5-1 and J is TRBJ2-1; TRBD2 might be the D (5 bases). Sequencing was performed on peripheral blood. The sequence was obtained from a woman aged 55-69 years with acute or convalescent COVID-19. The CDR3 region is CASSHDGRTVNEQFF. CDR3 nucleotide sequence: TGCGCCAGCAGCCATGATGGACGGACTGTCAATGAGCAGTTCTTC.